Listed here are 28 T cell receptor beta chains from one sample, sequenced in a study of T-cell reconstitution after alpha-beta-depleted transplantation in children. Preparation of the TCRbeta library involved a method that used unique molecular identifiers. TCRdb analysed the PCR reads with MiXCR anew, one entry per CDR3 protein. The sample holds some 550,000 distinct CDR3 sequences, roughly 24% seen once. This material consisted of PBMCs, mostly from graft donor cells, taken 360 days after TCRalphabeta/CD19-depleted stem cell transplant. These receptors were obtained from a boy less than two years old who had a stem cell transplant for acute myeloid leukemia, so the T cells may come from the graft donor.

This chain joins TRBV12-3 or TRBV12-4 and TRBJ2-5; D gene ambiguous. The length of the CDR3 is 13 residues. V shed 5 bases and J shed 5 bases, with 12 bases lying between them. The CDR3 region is CASSTDVGETQYF. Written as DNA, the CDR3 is TGTGCCAGCAGTACCGACGTCGGGGAGACCCAGTACTTC.

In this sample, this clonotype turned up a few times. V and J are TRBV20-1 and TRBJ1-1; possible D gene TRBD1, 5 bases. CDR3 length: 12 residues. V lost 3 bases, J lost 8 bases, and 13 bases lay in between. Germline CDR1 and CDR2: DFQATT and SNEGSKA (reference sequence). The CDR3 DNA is TGCAGTGCTAGCGGGGGTAGGCCCGAAGCTTTCTTT. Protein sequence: CSASGGRPEAFF.

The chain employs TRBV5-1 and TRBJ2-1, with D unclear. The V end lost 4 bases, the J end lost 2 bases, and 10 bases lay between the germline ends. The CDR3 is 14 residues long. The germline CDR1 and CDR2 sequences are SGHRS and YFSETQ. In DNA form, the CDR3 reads TGCGCCAGCAGCATCAGGTCTACCTACAATGAGCAGTTCTTC. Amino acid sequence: CASSIRSTYNEQFF.

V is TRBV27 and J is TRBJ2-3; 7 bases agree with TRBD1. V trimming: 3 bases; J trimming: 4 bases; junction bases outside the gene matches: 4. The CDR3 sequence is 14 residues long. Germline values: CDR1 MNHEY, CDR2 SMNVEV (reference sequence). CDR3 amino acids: CASSLYRGSDTQYF. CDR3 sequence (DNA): TGTGCCAGCAGTTTGTACAGGGGATCAGATACGCAGTATTTT.

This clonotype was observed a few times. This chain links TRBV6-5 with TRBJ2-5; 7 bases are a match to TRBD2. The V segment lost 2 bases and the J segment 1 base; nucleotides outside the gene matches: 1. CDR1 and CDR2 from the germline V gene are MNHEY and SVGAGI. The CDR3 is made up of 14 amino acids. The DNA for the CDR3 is TGTGCCAGCAGTTACGGGGGGGTCCAAGAGACCCAGTACTTC. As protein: CASSYGGVQETQYF.

CDR3 nucleotides: TGCAGTGCCCAATCCCCGGGGGGCGGGTCCAATGAGCAGTTCTTC. Residues: CSAQSPGGGSNEQFF. This sequence joins TRBV20-1 and TRBJ2-1; TRBD2 is a possible D gene (7 bases). CDR1 and CDR2 from the germline V gene are DFQATT and SNEGSKA (reference sequence). CDR3 length equals 15 residues. Trimming shortened V by 6 bases and J by 6 bases, and 21 bases separated the two germline ends.

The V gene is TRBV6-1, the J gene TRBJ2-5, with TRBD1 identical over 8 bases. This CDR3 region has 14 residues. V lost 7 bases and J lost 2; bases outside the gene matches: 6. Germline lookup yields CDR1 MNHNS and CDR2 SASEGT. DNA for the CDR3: TGTGCCAGCAAGAAACAGGGGGGTCAAGAGACCCAGTACTTC. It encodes CASKKQGGQETQYF.

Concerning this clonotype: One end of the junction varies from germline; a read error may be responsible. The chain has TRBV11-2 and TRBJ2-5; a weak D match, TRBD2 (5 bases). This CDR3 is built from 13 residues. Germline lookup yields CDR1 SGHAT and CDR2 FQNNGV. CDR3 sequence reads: CASSLETGKTQYF. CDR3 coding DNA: TGTGCCAGCAGCCTAGAAACGGGGAAGACCCAGTACTTC.

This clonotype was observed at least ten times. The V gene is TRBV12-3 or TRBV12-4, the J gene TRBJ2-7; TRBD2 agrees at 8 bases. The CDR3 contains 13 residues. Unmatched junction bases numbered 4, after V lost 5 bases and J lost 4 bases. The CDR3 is CASSHGLAYEQYV. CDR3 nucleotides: TGTGCCAGCAGTCACGGACTAGCATACGAGCAGTACGTC.

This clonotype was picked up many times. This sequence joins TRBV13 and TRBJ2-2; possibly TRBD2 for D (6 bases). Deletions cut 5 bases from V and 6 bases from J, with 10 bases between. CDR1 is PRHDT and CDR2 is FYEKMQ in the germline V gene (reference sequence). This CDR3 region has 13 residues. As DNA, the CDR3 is TGTGCCAGCAGCCCGTCGGGGGCCGGGGAGCTGTTTTTT. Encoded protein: CASSPSGAGELFF.

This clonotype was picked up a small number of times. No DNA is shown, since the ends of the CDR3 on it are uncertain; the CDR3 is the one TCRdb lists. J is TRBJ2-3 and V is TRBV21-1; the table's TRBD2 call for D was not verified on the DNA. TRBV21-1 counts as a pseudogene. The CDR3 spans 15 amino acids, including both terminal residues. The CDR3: CASSKYPCYLLAGRF.

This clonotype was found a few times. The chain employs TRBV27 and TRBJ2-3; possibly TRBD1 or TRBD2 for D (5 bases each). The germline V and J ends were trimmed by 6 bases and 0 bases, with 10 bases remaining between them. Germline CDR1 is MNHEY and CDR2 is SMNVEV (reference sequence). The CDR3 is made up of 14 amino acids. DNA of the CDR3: TGTGCCAGCAGGACCAGGGACAGCACAGATACGCAGTATTTT. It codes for CASRTRDSTDTQYF.

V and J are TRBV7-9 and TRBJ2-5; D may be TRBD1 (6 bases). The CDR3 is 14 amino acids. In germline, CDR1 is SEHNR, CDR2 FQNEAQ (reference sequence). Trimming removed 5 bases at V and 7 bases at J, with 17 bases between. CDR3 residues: CASSPLGETGTQYF. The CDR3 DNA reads TGTGCCAGCAGCCCCCTCGGGGAGACAGGGACCCAGTACTTC.

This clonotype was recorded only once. The CDR3 coding sequence is TGTGCCAGCCACCCGGACCCGAACACTGAAGCTTTCTTT. This codes for CASHPDPNTEAFF. The chain recombines TRBV18 with TRBJ1-1; no reliable D call. The germline V gene encodes CDR1 KGHSH and CDR2 LQKENI. The CDR3 has 13 residues. The ends were cut back, 8 bases at V and 1 base at J, with 11 bases in the middle.

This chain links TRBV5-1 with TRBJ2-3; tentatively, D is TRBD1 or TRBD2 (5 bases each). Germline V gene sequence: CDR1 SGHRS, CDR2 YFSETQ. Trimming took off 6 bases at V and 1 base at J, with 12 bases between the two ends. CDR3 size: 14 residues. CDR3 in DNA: TGCGCCAGCACGGGGCTTGGAGGCACAGATACGCAGTATTTT. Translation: CASTGLGGTDTQYF.

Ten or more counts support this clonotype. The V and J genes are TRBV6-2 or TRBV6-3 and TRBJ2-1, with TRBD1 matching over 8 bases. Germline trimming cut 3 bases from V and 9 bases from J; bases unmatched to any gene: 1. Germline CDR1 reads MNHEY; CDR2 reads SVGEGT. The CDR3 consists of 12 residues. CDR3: CASSYTGGEQFF. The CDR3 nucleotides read TGTGCCAGCAGTTATACAGGGGGTGAGCAGTTCTTC.

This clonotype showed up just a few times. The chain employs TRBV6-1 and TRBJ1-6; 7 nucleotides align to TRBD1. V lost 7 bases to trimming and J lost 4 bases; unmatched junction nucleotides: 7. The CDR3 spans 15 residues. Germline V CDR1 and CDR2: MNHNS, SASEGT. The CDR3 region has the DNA TGTGCCAGCACGAGACCGGGACAGTATAATTCACCCCTCCACTTT. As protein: CASTRPGQYNSPLHF.

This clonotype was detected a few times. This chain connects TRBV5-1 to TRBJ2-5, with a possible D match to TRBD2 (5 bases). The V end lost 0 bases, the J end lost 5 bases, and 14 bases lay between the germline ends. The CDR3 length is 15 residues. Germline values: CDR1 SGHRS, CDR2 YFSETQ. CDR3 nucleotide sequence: TGCGCCAGCAGCTTGGAACGGGGTGCGTTGGAGACCCAGTACTTC. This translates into CASSLERGALETQYF.

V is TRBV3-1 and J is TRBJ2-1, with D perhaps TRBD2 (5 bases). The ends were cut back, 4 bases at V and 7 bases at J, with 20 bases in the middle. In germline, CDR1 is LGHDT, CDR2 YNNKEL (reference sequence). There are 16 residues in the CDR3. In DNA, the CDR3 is TGTGCCAGCAGCCCACACGCGAGGGAACGAAGGAATGAGCAGTTCTTC. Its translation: CASSPHARERRNEQFF.

CDR3 coding DNA: TGTGCCAGCAGGATGACAGGGGTCTTATCCGAAGCTTTCTTT. Encoded protein: CASRMTGVLSEAFF. This chain connects TRBV12-3 or TRBV12-4 to TRBJ1-1; 8 bases agree with TRBD1. The CDR3 extends over 14 amino acids. The V and J ends lost 6 bases and 8 bases, in that order; junction bases with no gene match: 11.

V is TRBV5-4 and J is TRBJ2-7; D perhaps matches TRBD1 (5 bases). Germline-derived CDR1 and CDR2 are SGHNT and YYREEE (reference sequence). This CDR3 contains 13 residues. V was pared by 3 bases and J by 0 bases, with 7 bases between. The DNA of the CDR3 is TGTGCCAGCAGCTCGGACATCTCCTACGAGCAGTACGTC. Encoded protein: CASSSDISYEQYV.

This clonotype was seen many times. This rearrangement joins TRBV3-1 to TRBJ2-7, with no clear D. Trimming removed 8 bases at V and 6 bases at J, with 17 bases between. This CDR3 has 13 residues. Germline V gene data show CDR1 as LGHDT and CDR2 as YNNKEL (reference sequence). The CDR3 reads CASSRGLSSEQYV. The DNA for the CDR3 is TGTGCCAGCTCCCGAGGCCTAAGTTCCGAGCAGTACGTC.

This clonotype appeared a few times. The CDR3 sequence is CASSNSTNYGYTF. CDR3 bases: TGTGCCAGCAGTAACTCTACTAACTATGGCTACACCTTC. V and J are TRBV27 and TRBJ1-2; no clear D. There are 13 residues in the CDR3. Deletions cut 5 bases from V and 0 bases from J, with 7 bases between. The germline V gene encodes CDR1 MNHEY and CDR2 SMNVEV (reference sequence).

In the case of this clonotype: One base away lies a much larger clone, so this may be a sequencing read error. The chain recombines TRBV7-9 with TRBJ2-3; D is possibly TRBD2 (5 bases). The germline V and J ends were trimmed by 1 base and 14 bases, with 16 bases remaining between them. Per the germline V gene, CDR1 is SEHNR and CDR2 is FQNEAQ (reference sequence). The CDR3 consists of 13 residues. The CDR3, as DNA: TGTGCCAGCAGCTTAGGCGGGCTGCTCGCTCCGTATTTT. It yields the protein CASSLGGLLAPYF.

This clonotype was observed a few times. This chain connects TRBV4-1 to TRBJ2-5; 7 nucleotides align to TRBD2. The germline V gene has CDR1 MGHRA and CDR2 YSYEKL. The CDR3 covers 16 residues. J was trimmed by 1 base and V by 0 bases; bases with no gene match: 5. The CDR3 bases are TGCGCCAGCAGCCAAGATCAAGGCGGGGGCCAAGAGACCCAGTACTTC. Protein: CASSQDQGGGQETQYF.

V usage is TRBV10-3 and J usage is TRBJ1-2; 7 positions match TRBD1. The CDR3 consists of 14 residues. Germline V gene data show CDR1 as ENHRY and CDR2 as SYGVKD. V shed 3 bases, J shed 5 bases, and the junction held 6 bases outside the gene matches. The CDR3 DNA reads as TGTGCCATCAGTGATGGGACAGACTTTTATGGCTACACCTTC. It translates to CAISDGTDFYGYTF.

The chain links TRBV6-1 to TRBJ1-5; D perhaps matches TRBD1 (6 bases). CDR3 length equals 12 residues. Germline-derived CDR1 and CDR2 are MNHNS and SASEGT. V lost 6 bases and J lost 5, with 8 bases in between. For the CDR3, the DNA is TGTGCCAGCAGACAGGGTTATCAGCCCCAGCATTTT. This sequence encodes CASRQGYQPQHF.

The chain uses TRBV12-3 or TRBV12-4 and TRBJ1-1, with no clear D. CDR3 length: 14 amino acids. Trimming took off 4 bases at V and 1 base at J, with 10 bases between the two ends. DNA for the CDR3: TGTGCCAGCAGTTCCTACCCAGGGAACACTGAAGCTTTCTTT. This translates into CASSSYPGNTEAFF.